The rows below give T cell receptor beta chains drawn from one sample of a study of technical replicates of blood from several donors. The method was immunoSEQ multiplex PCR; TCRdb's version includes in-frame clones alone and lacks a portion of them. The data contain more than 60,000 clones, around nine tenths of them seen just once; the ten biggest clones take up less than 5.5%. Sequencing was performed on PBMCs. These receptors were collected from a human donor in good health. Some clones in this sample may be carry-over from other donors' samples. Each CDR3 is given with its conserved first and last residue. The order of the fields is J gene, clone size, D gene, V gene, CDR3 DNA, CDR3 protein. D genes are given only for firm matches. Expanded clones get a size class; other rows say once, few or many, or leave the size out.

J: TRBJ2-5
size: -
D: TRBD2
V: TRBV7-7
DNA: TGTGCCAGCAGCCCCTCGGGCGGGGGTCAAGAGACCCAGTACTTC
CDR3: CASSPSGGGQETQYF

J: TRBJ2-3
size: -
D: TRBD2
V: TRBV23-1
DNA: TGCGCCAGCAGTCAATCCACTAGCGGGGGGCTCCCTACTCATACGCAGTATTTT
CDR3: CASSQSTSGGLPTHTQYF

J: TRBJ2-3
size: -
D: TRBD2
V: TRBV7-9
DNA: TGTGCCAGCAGCTTAGTTGTCAGGGAGGGTAATGATACGCAGTATTTT
CDR3: CASSLVVREGNDTQYF

J: TRBJ1-3
size: -
D: TRBD1
V: TRBV7-9
DNA: TGTGCCAGCAGCCCATCCGGGCCGGGACAGGGGAGAAACACCATATATTTT
CDR3: CASSPSGPGQGRNTIYF

J: TRBJ2-1
size: -
D: TRBD2
V: TRBV4-2
DNA: TGTGCCAGCAGCCAAGATGGGACTAGCGGGAGCGTTCCGTACAATGAGCAGTTCTTC
CDR3: CASSQDGTSGSVPYNEQFF

J: TRBJ1-6
size: -
D: -
V: TRBV7-9
DNA: TGTGCCAGCAGCTCGGAGTATAATTCACCCCTCCACTTT
CDR3: CASSSEYNSPLHF

J: TRBJ2-7
size: few
D: TRBD1
V: TRBV5-1
DNA: TGCGCCAGCAGCTCAGAGGCAGGGGGAATCCACGAGCAGTACTTC
CDR3: CASSSEAGGIHEQYF

J: TRBJ2-3
size: -
D: -
V: TRBV5-1
DNA: TGCGCCAGCAGCTCCCTCGTGTCAGATACGCAGTATTTT
CDR3: CASSSLVSDTQYF

J: TRBJ2-7
size: -
D: TRBD1
V: TRBV18
DNA: TGTGCCAGCTCAGGAAGGACAGGGATAACCCACGAGCAGTACTTC
CDR3: CASSGRTGITHEQYF

J: TRBJ2-5
size: once
D: TRBD1
V: TRBV5-4
DNA: TGTGCCAGCAGCTTGGGGGACAGGGAGCACGAGACCCAGTACTTC
CDR3: CASSLGDREHETQYF

J: TRBJ2-7
size: -
D: -
V: TRBV6-5
DNA: TGTGCCAGCAGTTACTCGAGCGCGGCCTCGTCCTACGAGCAGTACTTC
CDR3: CASSYSSAASSYEQYF

J: TRBJ2-5
size: -
D: TRBD1
V: TRBV5-1
DNA: TGCGCCAGCAGGGTACAGGGGGCCTCCTCACAAGAGACCCAGTACTTC
CDR3: CASRVQGASSQETQYF

J: TRBJ2-7
size: -
D: TRBD1
V: TRBV5-6
DNA: TGTGCCAGCAGCTTGTTGGGACAGGGGACCTACGAGCAGTACTTC
CDR3: CASSLLGQGTYEQYF

J: TRBJ2-3
size: -
D: -
V: TRBV4-3
DNA: TGCGCCAGCAGCCCCAGCGGCGGGCGCACAGATACGCAGTATTTT
CDR3: CASSPSGGRTDTQYF

J: TRBJ1-5
size: -
D: -
V: TRBV19
DNA: TGTGCCAGTAGCTCGGAAGGGGGGGCTTGGCGCAATCAGCCCCAGCATTTT
CDR3: CASSSEGGAWRNQPQHF

J: TRBJ1-4
size: -
D: TRBD1
V: TRBV5-1
DNA: TGCGCCAGCAGGCCGGACAGGGGGGTTGAAAAACTGTTTTTT
CDR3: CASRPDRGVEKLFF

J: TRBJ2-7
size: -
D: -
V: TRBV29-1
DNA: TGCAGCGTTGAAACAGGCCGCTCCTACGAGCAGTACTTC
CDR3: CSVETGRSYEQYF